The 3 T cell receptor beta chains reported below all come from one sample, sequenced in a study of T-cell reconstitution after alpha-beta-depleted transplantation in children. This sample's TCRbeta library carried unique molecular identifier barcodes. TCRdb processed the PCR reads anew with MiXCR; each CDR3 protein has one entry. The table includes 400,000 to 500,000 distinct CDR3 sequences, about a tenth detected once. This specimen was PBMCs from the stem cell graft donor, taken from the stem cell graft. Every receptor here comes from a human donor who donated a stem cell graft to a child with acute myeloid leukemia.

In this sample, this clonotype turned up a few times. The CDR3 bases are TGCGCCAGCAGCTTAGGGACTAGCGGGAGGGAAGGACTGGAGCAGTATTTT. Its translation is CASSLGTSGREGLEQYF. V gene TRBV5-1 combines with J gene TRBJ2-3; TRBD2 aligns across 16 bases. Germline V gene sequence: CDR1 SGHRS, CDR2 YFSETQ. This CDR3 spans 17 amino acids. The ends lost 2 bases at V and 11 bases at J; junction bases unmatched: 11.

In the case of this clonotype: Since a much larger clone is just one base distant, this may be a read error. The CDR3 loop is CSGAPGGFTDTQYF. In nucleotides, the CDR3 is TGCAGTGGGGCCCCAGGGGGCTTCACAGATACGCAGTATTTT. The chain combines TRBV20-1 with TRBJ2-3; the match to TRBD1 covers 8 bases. Germline CDR1 reads DFQATT; CDR2 reads SNEGSKA (reference sequence). The V and J ends lost 7 bases and 2 bases, in that order; junction bases with no gene match: 8. The CDR3 runs 14 residues.

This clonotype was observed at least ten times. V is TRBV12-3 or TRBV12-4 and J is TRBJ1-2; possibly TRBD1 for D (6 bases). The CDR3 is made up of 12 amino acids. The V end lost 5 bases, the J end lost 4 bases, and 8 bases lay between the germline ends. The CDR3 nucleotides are TGTGCCAGCAGTGGGGGCGCCTATGGCTACACCTTC. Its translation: CASSGGAYGYTF.